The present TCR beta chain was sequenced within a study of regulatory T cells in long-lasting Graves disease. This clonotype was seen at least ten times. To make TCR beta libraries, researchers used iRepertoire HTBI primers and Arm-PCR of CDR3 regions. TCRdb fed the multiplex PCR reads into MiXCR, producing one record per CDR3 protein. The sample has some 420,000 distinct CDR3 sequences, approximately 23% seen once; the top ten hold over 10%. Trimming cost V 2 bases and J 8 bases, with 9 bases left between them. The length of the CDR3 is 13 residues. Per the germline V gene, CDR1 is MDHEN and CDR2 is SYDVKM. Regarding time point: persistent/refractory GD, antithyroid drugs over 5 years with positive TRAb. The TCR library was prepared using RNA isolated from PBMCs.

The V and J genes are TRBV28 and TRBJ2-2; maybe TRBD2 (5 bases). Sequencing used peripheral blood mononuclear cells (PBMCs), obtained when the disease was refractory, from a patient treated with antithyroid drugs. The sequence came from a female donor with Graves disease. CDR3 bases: TGTGCCAGCAGTTTAACTAGTGGTGGGGAGCTGTTTTTT. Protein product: CASSLTSGGELFF.